The 26 T cell receptor beta chains given below trace back to one sample, sequenced in a study of cytomegalovirus exposure and HLA in healthy donors (dated by TCRdb to about 2017). Libraries came from the immunoSEQ multiplex PCR assay. A mixture of 60 forward primers for TCR Vbeta segments and 13 reverse primers for TCR Jbeta segments was used in the multiplex PCR. Here the immuneACCESS table is served through TCRdb, limited to in-frame sequences with V and J called. Missing clones are a known gap in these copies; in checked studies unresolved V genes cover under half, and the rest lacks a known reason. The sample profile shows 150,000 to 200,000 clones; about 80% of them were found once. Jointly, the top ten make up about 2% of the sample. The specimen sequenced was PBMCs. These receptor sequences come from a woman in her late teens or twenties in good health and CMV-seropositive.

V is TRBV6-1 and J is TRBJ1-2, with 7 nucleotides matching TRBD1. The CDR3 spans 14 residues. Per germline, CDR1 MNHNS and CDR2 SASEGT. J lost 3 bases, V lost 2 bases, and 3 bases had no gene match. CDR3 protein: CASSESGTDYGYTF. The CDR3 DNA reads as TGTGCCAGCAGTGAAAGTGGGACAGACTATGGCTACACCTTC.

The CDR3 DNA reads TGTGCCAGCAGCGGGGACAGTTACGAGCAGTACTTC. Translated: CASSGDSYEQYF. The V call is TRBV9, the J call TRBJ2-7, with 7 bases lining up with TRBD1. Germline values: CDR1 SGDLS, CDR2 YYNGEE. This CDR3 comprises 12 residues. V shed 3 bases and J 4 bases; nucleotides not matched to a gene: 1.

The rearrangement joins TRBV30 to TRBJ2-1, with a possible D match to TRBD2 (7 bases). Germline V gene lookup returns CDR1 GTSNPN and CDR2 SVGIG (reference sequence). Trimming removed 3 bases from V and 12 bases from J, with 12 bases in between. This CDR3 has 11 amino acids. CDR3 protein: CAWRGGGGQFF. CDR3 DNA: TGTGCCTGGAGGGGAGGGGGTGGGCAGTTCTTC.

The V call is TRBV19, the J call TRBJ2-2, with D unclear. This CDR3 is 16 amino acids long. In germline, CDR1 is LNHDA, CDR2 SQIVND (reference sequence). Trimming removed 6 bases from V and 2 bases from J, with 16 bases in between. The CDR3 region has the DNA TGTGCCAGTAGGAGTGAGCCAAATTCAAACACCGGGGAGCTGTTTTTT. It yields the protein CASRSEPNSNTGELFF.

This chain links TRBV6-1 with TRBJ2-2; D may be TRBD1 (6 bases). Trimming cost V 5 bases and J 5 bases, with 12 bases left between them. The CDR3 has 14 amino acids. Germline V gives CDR1 MNHNS, CDR2 SASEGT. CDR3 amino acids: CASSIHRVTGELFF. The CDR3 DNA follows: TGTGCCAGCAGTATTCACAGGGTAACCGGGGAGCTGTTTTTT.

The chain joins TRBV12-2 to TRBJ2-4; the table names TRBD2, a call not compared with the DNA. TRBV12-2 is a pseudogene segment. This CDR3 is built from 15 residues. Written as DNA, the CDR3 is TGTGCAAGTCGCCCGTGGGCATCGGGGGGGGACATTCAGTACTTC. This codes for CASRPWASGGDIQYF.

CDR3 sequence: CASSRSGQGPDTQYF. For the CDR3, the DNA is TGTGCCAGCAGTAGGTCCGGACAGGGGCCAGATACGCAGTATTTT. The rearrangement uses TRBV28 and TRBJ2-3, with 9 bases matching TRBD1. V lost 5 bases, J lost 4 bases, and 7 bases stayed unmatched. CDR1 is MDHEN and CDR2 is SYDVKM in the germline V gene. The CDR3 is 15 amino acids.

This clone turned up a few times. V usage is TRBV6-5 and J usage is TRBJ1-4; 9 positions agree with TRBD1. V gave up 5 bases and J gave up 8 bases; unmatched junction bases: 6. Germline V gene sequence: CDR1 MNHEY, CDR2 SVGAGI. This CDR3 spans 14 amino acids. The CDR3 sequence: CASSEGQGPEKLFF. CDR3 DNA sequence: TGTGCCAGCAGTGAGGGACAGGGACCAGAAAAACTGTTTTTT.

The chain combines TRBV6-1 with TRBJ2-3, with 8 bases aligning to TRBD1. J lost 3 bases, V lost 7 bases, and 6 bases had no gene match. CDR3 length: 14 amino acids. CDR1 is MNHNS and CDR2 is SASEGT in the germline V gene. CDR3 loop: CASILQGATDTQYF. DNA for the CDR3: TGTGCCAGCATCCTGCAGGGGGCAACAGATACGCAGTATTTT.

The chain couples TRBV7-6 to TRBJ2-5; D call uncertain. The CDR3 runs 16 residues. The V and J ends lost 1 base and 1 base respectively, with 13 bases between them. Germline V gene data show CDR1 as SGHVS and CDR2 as FNYEAQ. For the CDR3, the DNA is TGTGCCAGCAGCTTAGGGTCCAGCGCCTCCCAAGAGACCCAGTACTTC. Its protein product is CASSLGSSASQETQYF.

The chain combines TRBV7-9 with TRBJ1-5, with a possible D match to TRBD1 (5 bases). Looked up from germline, CDR1 is SEHNR and CDR2 is FQNEAQ (reference sequence). The V end lost 5 bases, the J end lost 9 bases, and 20 bases lay between the germline ends. CDR3 length: 15 amino acids. This chain's CDR3 is CASSRGGGSVSPQHF. As DNA, the CDR3 is TGTGCCAGCAGCAGGGGCGGGGGATCTGTTTCGCCCCAGCATTTT.

This rearrangement joins TRBV7-2 to TRBJ2-3; D possibly corresponds to TRBD2 (6 bases). The CDR3 runs 13 residues. The V gene's germline CDR1 is SGHTA and CDR2 FQGNSA. Between the trimmed V and J ends, which lost 5 bases and 6 bases, there was a span of 12 bases. The CDR3 DNA reads as TGTGCCAGCAGCCCAATTGCGGGGGATACGCAGTATTTT. It translates to CASSPIAGDTQYF.

In this sample, this clone turned up a few times. J is TRBJ2-1 and V is TRBV6-4; D is ambiguous. Germline V lookup: CDR1 MRHNA, CDR2 SNTAGT. Trimming pared 0 bases from V and 9 bases from J, leaving 9 bases between. There are 13 residues in the CDR3. The CDR3 is CASSDSETGEQFF. The CDR3 DNA sequence: TGTGCCAGCAGTGACTCCGAGACGGGTGAGCAGTTCTTC.

This clone has a handful of counts. The chain couples TRBV29-1 to TRBJ1-1, with a weak D call TRBD1 (5 bases). CDR1 is SQVTM and CDR2 is ANQGSEA in the germline V gene. CDR3 size: 13 residues. Trimming took off 4 bases at V and 9 bases at J, with 18 bases between the two ends. The CDR3 nucleotides are TGCAGCGTTGTTGGAGGACGCGGGACCCAAGCTTTCTTT. It encodes CSVVGGRGTQAFF.

J is TRBJ1-1 and V is TRBV4-1; D is perhaps TRBD1 (5 bases). V lost 4 bases to trimming and J lost 3 bases, with 18 bases between them. The germline gives CDR1 MGHRA, CDR2 YSYEKL. The CDR3 runs 16 residues. CDR3 DNA: TGCGCCAGCAGCCTAGTTAGGACAAGAACATACACTGAAGCTTTCTTT. Protein product: CASSLVRTRTYTEAFF.

The rearrangement uses TRBV6-4 and TRBJ2-2; perhaps TRBD1 as D (6 bases). V lost 4 bases to trimming and J lost 2 bases, with 8 bases between them. From germline, CDR1 is MRHNA and CDR2 SNTAGT. The CDR3 extends over 14 amino acids. The CDR3 is CASSAGVNTGELFF. CDR3 bases: TGTGCCAGCAGTGCAGGGGTCAACACCGGGGAGCTGTTTTTT.

This chain links TRBV30 with TRBJ1-1; D call uncertain. This CDR3 has 11 amino acids. Germline lookup yields CDR1 GTSNPN and CDR2 SVGIG (reference sequence). Trimming took 4 bases from V and 3 from J, leaving 6 bases between them. The CDR3 here is CAWMRDTEAFF. DNA for the CDR3: TGTGCCTGGATGCGGGACACTGAAGCTTTCTTT.

The CDR3 nucleotides are TGCGCCAGCAGCTTCGCCGCTGGAGTTTGGGGCACGCAGTATTTT. Translated, it gives CASSFAAGVWGTQYF. This chain links TRBV5-1 with TRBJ2-3; possible D gene TRBD1, 5 bases. Germline V gene data show CDR1 as SGHRS and CDR2 as YFSETQ. V was pared by 2 bases and J by 9 bases, with 19 bases between. CDR3 length: 15 residues.

The rearrangement links TRBV30 to TRBJ1-2, with 7 bases that match TRBD1. J gave up 7 bases and V 0 bases, and 5 bases lay outside the gene matches. This CDR3 is built from 13 residues. CDR1 and CDR2 from the germline V gene are GTSNPN and SVGIG (reference sequence). CDR3 protein: CAWSVLAGGGYTF. The CDR3 DNA is TGTGCCTGGAGTGTACTGGCAGGGGGTGGCTACACCTTC.

The J gene is TRBJ2-5, the V gene TRBV30; D is perhaps TRBD2 (5 bases). Germline-derived CDR1 and CDR2 are GTSNPN and SVGIG (reference sequence). CDR3 length: 12 residues. V was trimmed by 4 bases and J by 0 bases, leaving 6 bases between them. For the CDR3, the DNA is TGTGCCTGGAACGGGAACCAAGAGACCCAGTACTTC. It specifies CAWNGNQETQYF.

The J gene is TRBJ2-1, the V gene TRBV6-1, with TRBD1 identical over 8 bases. V was clipped by 9 bases and J by 7 bases; unmatched bases: 5. Germline loops: CDR1 MNHNS, CDR2 SASEGT. CDR3 length: 12 amino acids. The CDR3 coding sequence is TGTGCCAGTACCCGACAGGGGAATGAGCAGTTCTTC. This gives the protein CASTRQGNEQFF.

This sequence joins TRBV11-3 and TRBJ2-1, with 7 nucleotides matching TRBD1. The CDR3 has 15 amino acids. The ends lost 2 bases at V and 9 bases at J; junction bases unmatched: 10. The germline V gene encodes CDR1 SGHNT and CDR2 YENEEA. The CDR3 here is CASSLPRQGSGEQFF. The CDR3 DNA is TGTGCCAGCAGCTTACCCCGACAGGGATCGGGTGAGCAGTTCTTC.

The chain uses TRBV11-2 and TRBJ1-2; D may be TRBD1 (6 bases). The V gene's germline CDR1 is SGHAT and CDR2 FQNNGV. V dropped 1 base and J dropped 4 bases, with 13 bases sitting between them. The CDR3 is 15 amino acids. The chain's CDR3 is CASSLGGQSIYGYTF. CDR3 nucleotide sequence: TGTGCCAGCAGCTTAGGCGGACAGTCAATCTATGGCTACACCTTC.

The chain is built from TRBV9 and TRBJ1-2; 7 bases match TRBD1. The V segment lost 0 bases and the J segment 4 bases; nucleotides outside the gene matches: 6. The V gene's germline CDR1 is SGDLS and CDR2 YYNGEE. The CDR3 is 15 amino acids. The CDR3 reads CASSVAPGGGYGYTF. The CDR3 nucleotides are TGTGCCAGCAGCGTAGCCCCAGGGGGAGGCTATGGCTACACCTTC.

The chain employs TRBV5-1 and TRBJ1-2; 12 bases match TRBD1. The J segment lost 8 bases and the V segment lost 4 bases, leaving 9 bases of the junction unmatched. This CDR3 is built from 15 residues. CDR1 and CDR2 from the germline V gene are SGHRS and YFSETQ. The CDR3 reads CASSVGDRGREGYTF. CDR3 nucleotides: TGCGCCAGCAGCGTAGGGGACAGGGGGCGTGAAGGCTACACCTTC. The entire variable domain, with the rest obtained from reference TRBV5-1 and TRBJ1-2, is as follows: KAGVTQTPRYLIKTRGQQVTLSCSPISGHRSVSWYQQTPGQGLQFLFEYFSETQRNKGNFPGRFSGRQFSNSRSEMNVSTLELGDSALYLCASSVGDRGREGYTFGSGTRLTVV.

This rearrangement joins TRBV6-6 to TRBJ2-7; D is uncertain. V was clipped by 0 bases and J by 0 bases, with 9 bases between them. The V gene's germline CDR1 is MNHNY and CDR2 SVGAGI (reference sequence). There are 15 residues in the CDR3. As DNA, the CDR3 is TGTGCCAGCAGTTACTCGGCTAGGAGCTCCTACGAGCAGTACTTC. Its protein product is CASSYSARSSYEQYF.